These 27 T cell receptor beta chains came from one sample sequenced in a study of cytomegalovirus exposure and HLA in healthy donors. Both 60 Vbeta primers and 13 Jbeta primers went into the PCR. Data came from immunoSEQ multiplex PCR; TCRdb stores just in-frame clones and leaves some out. The table counts 130,000 to 150,000 clones; roughly 3% lies in the top ten. The source material was PBMCs. These receptors were collected from a man aged 35-49 years in good health and CMV-seronegative.

V gene TRBV7-9 combines with J gene TRBJ2-7, with 9 bases aligning to TRBD1. The CDR3 is made up of 15 amino acids. With 7 bases clipped from V and 7 bases from J, the junction kept 14 bases outside the gene matches. From germline, CDR1 is SEHNR and CDR2 FQNEAQ (reference sequence). Here the CDR3 DNA reads TGTGCCAGCACTTTCACGGGACAGGGACATAAGGAGCAGTACTTC. Translating it yields CASTFTGQGHKEQYF.

The genes are TRBV7-7 and TRBJ1-1; TRBD1 matches at 8 bases. CDR3 length equals 13 residues. V gave up 3 bases and J gave up 3 bases; unmatched junction bases: 0. Germline V gene sequence: CDR1 SSHAT, CDR2 FNYEAQ (reference sequence). CDR3 region: CASSLDRDTEAFF. The CDR3 nucleotides read TGTGCCAGCAGCTTGGACAGGGACACTGAAGCTTTCTTT.

The chain uses TRBV29-1 and TRBJ1-2; 7 bases match TRBD1. V gave up 6 bases and J gave up 4 bases; unmatched junction bases: 5. The CDR3 extends over 12 amino acids. CDR1 is SQVTM, CDR2 ANQGSEA, per germline. The CDR3 DNA reads TGCAGCGTCAGAGGGGACAGCTATGGCTACACCTTC. Its protein product is CSVRGDSYGYTF.

The chain joins TRBV5-3 to TRBJ1-1, with TRBD1 identical over 10 bases. TRBV5-3 is filed as an ORF, its function uncertain. The CDR3 has 16 amino acids. V shed 0 bases, J shed 1 base, and the junction held 3 bases outside the gene matches. The CDR3 reads CARSLGQGASNTEAFF. Here the CDR3 DNA reads TGTGCCAGAAGCTTGGGACAGGGGGCGTCGAACACTGAAGCTTTCTTT.

The chain joins TRBV5-4 to TRBJ2-3; no firm D call. From germline, CDR1 is SGHNT and CDR2 YYREEE (reference sequence). The CDR3 sequence is 14 residues long. With 0 bases removed from V and 3 bases from J, the gap between germline ends came to 8 bases. CDR3 in amino acids: CASSLGGRTDTQYF. Here the CDR3 DNA reads TGTGCCAGCAGCTTGGGAGGCAGAACAGATACGCAGTATTTT.

The chain links TRBV7-3 to TRBJ2-1; 7 positions match TRBD1. The germline V gene encodes CDR1 SGHTA and CDR2 FQGTGA. V was clipped by 5 bases and J by 2 bases; unmatched bases: 3. This CDR3 has 14 amino acids. DNA for the CDR3: TGTGCCAGCAGCCTACAGGGGACCTACAATGAGCAGTTCTTC. This gives the protein CASSLQGTYNEQFF.

To note about this clone: The sample carries other DNA sequences with the same CDR3. The gene calls are TRBV7-9 and TRBJ1-1; D is uncertain. The ends were cut back, 2 bases at V and 0 bases at J, with 7 bases in the middle. CDR3 length: 14 residues. Looked up from germline, CDR1 is SEHNR and CDR2 is FQNEAQ (reference sequence). This CDR3 reads CASSLYGMNTEAFF. DNA for the CDR3: TGTGCCAGCAGCTTATACGGGATGAACACTGAAGCTTTCTTT.

Here the CDR3 DNA reads TGTGCCAGCAGTGACCGGGACAGAAATCAGCCCCAGCATTTT. Translating gives CASSDRDRNQPQHF. The V call is TRBV2, the J call TRBJ1-5; 7 bases are shared with TRBD1. CDR1 and CDR2 (germline): SNHLY, FYNNEI. V was pared by 3 bases and J by 4 bases, with 3 bases of the junction left unmatched. CDR3 size: 14 residues.

This chain connects TRBV19 to TRBJ2-2; 8 bases fit TRBD1. V gave up 8 bases and J gave up 5 bases; unmatched junction bases: 10. Germline V gene sequence: CDR1 LNHDA, CDR2 SQIVND (reference sequence). The CDR3 totals 15 residues. CDR3 loop: CASLSDRERTGELFF. The CDR3 nucleotides read TGTGCCAGTCTTTCGGACAGGGAGAGAACCGGGGAGCTGTTTTTT.

This rearrangement joins TRBV7-9 to TRBJ1-4; D uncertain. There are 15 residues in the CDR3. The germline CDR1 and CDR2 sequences are SEHNR and FQNEAQ (reference sequence). The V and J ends lost 3 bases and 8 bases respectively, with 16 bases between them. CDR3 sequence reads: CASSFPGPPGEKLFF. The CDR3, as DNA: TGTGCCAGCAGCTTTCCCGGCCCCCCGGGAGAAAAACTGTTTTTT.

The chain uses TRBV7-2 and TRBJ1-1; D gene uncertain. The V and J ends lost 4 bases and 1 base respectively, with 7 bases between them. The length of the CDR3 is 13 residues. The germline gives CDR1 SGHTA, CDR2 FQGNSA. The CDR3 sequence is CASSSYTNTEAFF. CDR3 coding DNA: TGTGCCAGCAGCTCTTACACGAACACTGAAGCTTTCTTT.

The V call is TRBV19, the J call TRBJ2-7, with TRBD1 matching 10 bases. Germline CDR1 is LNHDA and CDR2 is SQIVND (reference sequence). This CDR3 is built from 14 residues. The trim removed 6 bases at V and 4 bases at J, leaving 6 bases unmatched. CDR3 residues: CASRESGQGYEQYF. As DNA, the CDR3 is TGTGCCAGTAGGGAATCGGGACAGGGGTACGAGCAGTACTTC.

This chain links TRBV5-1 with TRBJ2-3, with D maybe TRBD1 (6 bases). From germline, CDR1 is SGHRS and CDR2 YFSETQ. V lost 6 bases, J lost 5 bases, and 25 bases lay in between. The CDR3 is 17 residues long. The CDR3 loop is CASTPLGQGFGGDTQYF. CDR3 in DNA: TGCGCCAGCACCCCCCTAGGGCAGGGGTTTGGCGGAGATACGCAGTATTTT.

This chain links TRBV4-2 with TRBJ2-3, with D hard to call. The CDR3 spans 15 residues. Trimming removed 0 bases from V and 2 bases from J, with 9 bases in between. Germline CDR1 and CDR2: LGHNA and YNFKEQ. In DNA form, the CDR3 reads TGTGCCAGCAGCCAAGATTTCTCTCTCACAGATACGCAGTATTTT. Translating it yields CASSQDFSLTDTQYF.

Regarding this clone: One end of the junction is discordant with germline, which a read error may explain. V is TRBV15 and J is TRBJ1-5, with unresolved D. Germline V gene lookup returns CDR1 LNHNV and CDR2 YYDKDF (reference sequence). The CDR3 runs to 17 residues. The DNA for the CDR3 is TGTGCCACCAGCCGAGACCCGCGAGGGCCTTTGGACCAGCCCCAGCATTTT. Protein sequence: CATSRDPRGPLDQPQHF. Drawing the rest from reference TRBV15 and TRBJ1-5, the complete variable domain is DAMVIQNPRYQVTQFGKPVTLSCSQTLNHNVMYWYQQKSSQAPKLLFHYYDKDFNNEADTPDNFQSRRPNTSFCFLDIRSPGLGDTAMYLCATSRDPRGPLDQPQHFGDGTRLSIL.

The rearrangement uses TRBV5-6 and TRBJ2-7; the match to TRBD1 covers 10 bases. CDR3 length equals 14 residues. Germline CDR1 is SGHDT and CDR2 is YYEEEE. Germline trimming cut 5 bases from V and 4 bases from J; bases unmatched to any gene: 6. CDR3 region: CASSFGQGVYEQYF. The CDR3 DNA reads as TGTGCCAGCAGTTTTGGACAGGGGGTATACGAGCAGTACTTC. The complete variable domain, with remaining parts taken from reference TRBV5-6 and TRBJ2-7, reads DAGVTQSPTHLIKTRGQQVTLRCSPKSGHDTVSWYQQALGQGPQFIFQYYEEEERQRGNFPDRFSGHQFPNYSSELNVNALLLGDSALYLCASSFGQGVYEQYFGPGTRLTVT.

J is TRBJ2-3 and V is TRBV10-3; 9 bases line up with TRBD2. V lost 2 bases to trimming and J lost 7 bases; unmatched junction nucleotides: 13. From germline, CDR1 is ENHRY and CDR2 SYGVKD. CDR3 length: 17 amino acids. The CDR3 DNA sequence: TGTGCCATCAGTGAGGCGTTGGGAGCGGGGGGTACAAATACGCAGTATTTT. It is translated as CAISEALGAGGTNTQYF.

Concerning this clone itself: This sample also contains other DNA sequences that code for the same CDR3. The genes are TRBV5-1 and TRBJ2-7; 10 bases map to TRBD1. The CDR3 covers 12 residues. Trimming cost V 4 bases and J 7 bases; bases outside gene matches: 2. Germline-derived CDR1 and CDR2 are SGHRS and YFSETQ. The CDR3: CASSPGQGEQYF. The CDR3 DNA is TGCGCCAGCAGCCCGGGACAGGGGGAGCAGTACTTC.

The CDR3 region has the DNA TGCGCCAGCAGCTTGGTCCTAGCGGGCACCTACGAGCAGTACTTC. As protein: CASSLVLAGTYEQYF. The chain recombines TRBV5-1 with TRBJ2-7, with TRBD2 matching over 8 bases. The length of the CDR3 is 15 residues. Germline CDR1 and CDR2: SGHRS and YFSETQ. V trimming: 0 bases; J trimming: 2 bases; junction bases outside the gene matches: 4.

This chain uses TRBV6-5 with TRBJ1-4; a possible D gene is TRBD1 (6 bases). The V end lost 6 bases, the J end lost 5 bases, and 16 bases lay between the germline ends. This CDR3 is built from 15 residues. CDR1 and CDR2 from the germline V gene are MNHEY and SVGAGI. The DNA of the CDR3 is TGTGCCAGCAGGCAACTCAGGGGACGGAATGAAAAACTGTTTTTT. As protein: CASRQLRGRNEKLFF.

The V gene is TRBV4-1, the J gene TRBJ2-5, with 9 bases identical to TRBD2. The CDR3 is 20 residues long. Losses at the gene ends were 4 bases for V and 1 base for J; bases not matched to a gene: 19. Germline CDR1 is MGHRA and CDR2 is YSYEKL. In DNA form, the CDR3 reads TGCGCCAGCAGCCTTACCCCGACCGGGACTAGCCGAGGTACCCAAGAGACCCAGTACTTC. Translation gives CASSLTPTGTSRGTQETQYF.

This chain links TRBV7-7 with TRBJ2-2, with a possible D match to TRBD2 (6 bases). Germline CDR1 and CDR2: SSHAT and FNYEAQ (reference sequence). This CDR3 comprises 14 residues. V dropped 3 bases and J dropped 1 base, with 6 bases sitting between them. The DNA for the CDR3 is TGTGCCAGCAGCTTGCGGGGGAACACCGGGGAGCTGTTTTTT. Its translation is CASSLRGNTGELFF.

Regarding this clone: One end of the junction does not line up with germline, which may come from a read error. This chain's CDR3 is CASSTRTGLNGCTF. CDR3 nucleotides: TGTGCCAGCAGCACACGGACAGGATTGAACGGCTGCACCTTC. The chain employs TRBV5-6 and TRBJ1-2; 7 positions match TRBD1. The CDR3 totals 14 residues. Germline CDR1 SGHDT, CDR2 YYEEEE.

The chain carries TRBV9 and TRBJ1-1; D not resolved. Per germline, CDR1 SGDLS and CDR2 YYNGEE. V was cut by 4 bases and J by 5 bases, with 6 bases left in between. This CDR3 comprises 11 residues. The CDR3 spells CASSPLTEAFF. Written as DNA, the CDR3 is TGTGCCAGCAGCCCTCTTACTGAAGCTTTCTTT.

The genes are TRBV4-1 and TRBJ2-3, with D unresolved. Germline V gene lookup returns CDR1 MGHRA and CDR2 YSYEKL. V shed 2 bases and J shed 3 bases, with 3 bases lying between them. The CDR3 sequence is 12 residues long. The CDR3 protein is CASSQSTDTQYF. CDR3 nucleotide sequence: TGCGCCAGCAGCCAATCGACAGATACGCAGTATTTT.

The V gene is TRBV9, the J gene TRBJ2-2, with 7 bases that match TRBD1. V lost 4 bases and J lost 2; bases outside the gene matches: 5. The CDR3 sequence is 15 residues long. CDR1 is SGDLS, CDR2 YYNGEE, per germline. Written as DNA, the CDR3 is TGTGCCAGCAGCCCGCGGACAGGAAACACCGGGGAGCTGTTTTTT. Translation gives CASSPRTGNTGELFF.

The chain recombines TRBV18 with TRBJ2-5; TRBD1 matches at 9 bases. The CDR3 covers 16 residues. The J segment lost 4 bases and the V segment lost 3 bases, leaving 9 bases of the junction unmatched. The germline V gene has CDR1 KGHSH and CDR2 LQKENI. The CDR3 region is CASSPETGGYRETQYF. CDR3 nucleotide sequence: TGTGCCAGCTCACCTGAGACAGGGGGGTATCGAGAGACCCAGTACTTC.